Each of the 16 T cell receptor beta chains below was sequenced from the same sample in a study of esophageal squamous cell carcinoma under preoperative chemotherapy. One entry per CDR3 protein results from TCRdb running MiXCR on the PCR reads. The data contain 25,000 to 35,000 distinct CDR3 sequences, around 50% of them seen just once; the ten biggest clones take up more than 10%. The time point here: before preoperative PTX-NDP chemotherapy. Collection of the sample occurred from a patient given preoperative chemotherapy. These receptors were obtained from a human donor with esophageal squamous cell carcinoma. The donor label of this sample is uncertain.

The J gene is TRBJ2-7, the V gene TRBV11-3; TRBD2 aligns across 7 bases. This CDR3 is built from 15 residues. Germline V CDR1 and CDR2: SGHNT, YENEEA. J lost 6 bases, V lost 5 bases, and 13 bases had no gene match. The CDR3 region has the DNA TGTGCCAGCAGCCCCAGCTCCGGCGGGAGTATCGAGCAGTACTTC. Protein product: CASSPSSGGSIEQYF.

The V gene is TRBV28, the J gene TRBJ2-4; D is undetermined. Per germline, CDR1 MDHEN and CDR2 SYDVKM. Trimming removed 4 bases from V and 8 bases from J, with 15 bases in between. CDR3 length: 14 residues. The CDR3 nucleotides read TGTGCCAGCAGTTCCGCTCCCATGGTGGACATTCAGTACTTC. It specifies CASSSAPMVDIQYF.

A note on this clonotype: An end of the junction differs from the germline gene, which may be a read error. The J gene is TRBJ2-5, the V gene TRBV7-6; the match to TRBD1 covers 8 bases. This CDR3 contains 15 residues. Germline V lookup: CDR1 SGHVS, CDR2 FNYEAQ. CDR3 protein: CAAGPGGRDQDTQYF. Written as DNA, the CDR3 is TGTGCCGCGGGGCCAGGGGGCCGTGACCAAGATACCCAGTACTTC.

This clonotype came up a few times. V is TRBV7-9 and J is TRBJ2-1; 13 nucleotides align to TRBD2. This CDR3 contains 18 residues. V lost 5 bases and J lost 8; bases outside the gene matches: 15. From germline, CDR1 is SEHNR and CDR2 FQNEAQ (reference sequence). In DNA form, the CDR3 reads TGTGCCAGCAGCCCAGAGGGGACTAGCGGGACCAGCCGGGATGAGCAGTTCTTC. This translates into CASSPEGTSGTSRDEQFF.

The rearrangement uses TRBV5-4 and TRBJ2-2; D is tentatively TRBD1 or TRBD2 (5 bases each). Germline V gene data show CDR1 as SGHNT and CDR2 as YYREEE (reference sequence). Trimming cost V 5 bases and J 16 bases, with 18 bases left between them. This CDR3 has 12 residues. The CDR3 region is CASSGGIGAQFF. CDR3 DNA: TGTGCCAGCAGTGGGGGTATCGGGGCGCAGTTTTTT.

The chain joins TRBV3-1 to TRBJ2-2; TRBD2 aligns across 13 bases. The germline V gene encodes CDR1 LGHDT and CDR2 YNNKEL (reference sequence). There are 17 residues in the CDR3. V trimming: 2 bases; J trimming: 7 bases; junction bases outside the gene matches: 7. CDR3 in amino acids: CASSQPTSGRAGGELFF. CDR3 DNA sequence: TGTGCCAGCAGCCAACCAACTAGCGGGAGGGCCGGCGGGGAGCTGTTTTTT.

The chain recombines TRBV7-9 with TRBJ2-4, with D possibly matching TRBD2 (6 bases). Per germline, CDR1 SEHNR and CDR2 FQNEAQ (reference sequence). Trimming left V 7 bases short and J 5 bases short, with 12 bases between. This CDR3 has 13 amino acids. DNA for the CDR3: TGTGCCAGCAAAACCGGGGGTGAAAACATTCAGTACTTC. As protein: CASKTGGENIQYF. The whole variable domain, filled in from reference TRBV7-9 and TRBJ2-4, reads DTGVSQNPRHKITKRGQNVTFRCDPISEHNRLYWYRQTLGQGPEFLTYFQNEAQLEKSRLLSDRFSAERPKGSFSTLEIQRTEQGDSAMYLCASKTGGENIQYFGAGTRLSVL.

This clonotype appeared many times. V is TRBV6-1 and J is TRBJ2-3; D gene unclear. This CDR3 spans 13 amino acids. Germline values: CDR1 MNHNS, CDR2 SASEGT. Trimming left V 8 bases short and J 5 bases short, with 14 bases between. CDR3 DNA: TGTGCCAGCTCCGAAGGGTGGAGAGATACGCAGTATTTT. Amino acid sequence: CASSEGWRDTQYF.

This clonotype has a count of ten or more. J is TRBJ2-2 and V is TRBV7-6; D remains unclear. Germline-derived CDR1 and CDR2 are SGHVS and FNYEAQ. The CDR3 runs to 15 residues. Trimming took off 5 bases at V and 4 bases at J, with 14 bases between the two ends. This CDR3 is CASSRQVLSTGELFF. The CDR3, as DNA: TGTGCCAGCAGCCGCCAGGTCTTGTCCACCGGGGAGCTGTTTTTT.

As regards this clonotype: Being one base from a much bigger clone, this may be a read error. The chain links TRBV12-3 or TRBV12-4 to TRBJ2-5, with a possible D match to TRBD2 (7 bases). The closer fit of TRBJ2-1 to the DNA end suggests the J call may be wrong. The CDR3 contains 15 residues. This CDR3 is CASSFGWEGEVAQFF. In nucleotides, the CDR3 is TGTGCCAGCAGTTTCGGGTGGGAGGGGGAAGTGGCCCAGTTCTTC.

This clonotype appeared once. Germline is not matched at one junction end, which may reflect a read error. The chain combines TRBV6-2 or TRBV6-3 with TRBJ2-3; possibly TRBD1 or TRBD2 for D (5 bases each). CDR3 length: 14 residues. Germline V CDR1 and CDR2: MNHEY, SVGEGT. The CDR3 protein is CASSRGQDPETQYF. The CDR3 DNA is TGTGCCAGCAGTCGGGGCCAGGACCCAGAGACGCAGTATTTT.

In regard to this clonotype: At one of its ends the junction is not consistent with the germline gene, which may arise from a read error. The chain combines TRBV7-2 with TRBJ2-2; D possibly matches TRBD1 or TRBD2 (5 bases each). This CDR3 spans 15 amino acids. The V gene's germline CDR1 is SGHTA and CDR2 FQGNSA. The CDR3 here is CASSPVGVNTGKLFF. CDR3 DNA: TGTGCCAGCAGCCCCGTAGGGGTGAACACCGGGAAGCTGTTTTTT.

Only a few counts were recorded for this clonotype. V is TRBV7-2 and J is TRBJ2-5; TRBD1 agrees at 7 bases. The V segment lost 4 bases and the J segment 4 bases; nucleotides outside the gene matches: 3. Looked up from germline, CDR1 is SGHTA and CDR2 is FQGNSA. The CDR3 spans 13 residues. The chain's CDR3 is CASSSNRGETQYF. The CDR3 DNA follows: TGTGCCAGCAGCTCAAACAGGGGAGAGACCCAGTACTTC.

This clonotype is categorized as medium-sized. V and J are TRBV7-9 and TRBJ2-1; 8 bases match TRBD1. This CDR3 spans 15 amino acids. V lost 5 bases, J lost 7 bases, and 10 bases stayed unmatched. Germline V CDR1 and CDR2: SEHNR, FQNEAQ (reference sequence). The CDR3 spells CASSQTGQVSNEQFF. The DNA for the CDR3 is TGTGCCAGCAGCCAGACGGGACAGGTATCAAATGAGCAGTTCTTC.

As to this clonotype: One end of the junction does not line up with germline, which may come from a read error. This rearrangement joins TRBV7-2 to TRBJ2-3; D possibly corresponds to TRBD2 (6 bases). Germline V gene data show CDR1 as SGHTA and CDR2 as FQGNSA. The CDR3 is made up of 16 amino acids. This CDR3 is CASRRQGGRGKDTQYF. The CDR3 region has the DNA TGTGCCAGCAGGCGGCAGGGAGGCCGAGGCAAAGATACCCAGTATTTT. The full variable domain, completed using reference TRBV7-2 and TRBJ2-3, is GAGVSQSPSNKVTEKGKDVELRCDPISGHTALYWYRQSLGQGLEFLIYFQGNSAPDKSGLPSDRFSAERTGGSVSTLTIQRTQQEDSAVYLCASRRQGGRGKDTQYFGPGTRLTVL.

This clonotype was seen many times. This rearrangement joins TRBV27 to TRBJ2-1; D unclear. Looked up from germline, CDR1 is MNHEY and CDR2 is SMNVEV (reference sequence). Trimming left V 5 bases short and J 8 bases short, with 7 bases between. The length of the CDR3 is 11 residues. CDR3 region: CASSHLDEQFF. Here the CDR3 DNA reads TGTGCCAGCAGTCATTTAGATGAGCAGTTCTTC.